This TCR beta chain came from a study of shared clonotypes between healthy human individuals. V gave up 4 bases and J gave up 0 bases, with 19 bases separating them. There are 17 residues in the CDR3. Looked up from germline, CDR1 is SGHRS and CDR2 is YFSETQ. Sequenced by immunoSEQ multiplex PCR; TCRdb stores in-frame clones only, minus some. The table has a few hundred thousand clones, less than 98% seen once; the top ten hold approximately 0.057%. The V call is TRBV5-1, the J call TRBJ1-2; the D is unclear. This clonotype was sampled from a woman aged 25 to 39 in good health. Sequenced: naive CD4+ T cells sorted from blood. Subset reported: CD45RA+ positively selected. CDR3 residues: CASSLRTGLEANYGYTF. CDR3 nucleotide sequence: TGCGCCAGCAGCCTCCGGACGGGGTTGGAAGCTAACTATGGCTACACCTTC.